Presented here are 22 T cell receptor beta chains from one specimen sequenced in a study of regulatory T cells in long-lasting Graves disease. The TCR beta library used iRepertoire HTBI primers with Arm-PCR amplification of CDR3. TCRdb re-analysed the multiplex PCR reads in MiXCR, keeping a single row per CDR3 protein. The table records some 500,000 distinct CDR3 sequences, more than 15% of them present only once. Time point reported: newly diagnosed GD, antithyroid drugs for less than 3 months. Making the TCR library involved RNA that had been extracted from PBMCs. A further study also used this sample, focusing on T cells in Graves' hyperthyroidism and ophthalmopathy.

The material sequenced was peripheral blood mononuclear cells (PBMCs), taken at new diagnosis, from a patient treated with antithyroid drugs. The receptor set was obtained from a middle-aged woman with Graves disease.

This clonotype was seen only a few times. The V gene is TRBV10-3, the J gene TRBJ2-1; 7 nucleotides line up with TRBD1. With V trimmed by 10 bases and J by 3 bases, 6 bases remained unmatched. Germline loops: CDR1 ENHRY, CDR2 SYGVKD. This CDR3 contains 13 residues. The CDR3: CATQGTDYNEQFF. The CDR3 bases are TGTGCCACCCAAGGGACAGACTACAATGAGCAGTTCTTC.

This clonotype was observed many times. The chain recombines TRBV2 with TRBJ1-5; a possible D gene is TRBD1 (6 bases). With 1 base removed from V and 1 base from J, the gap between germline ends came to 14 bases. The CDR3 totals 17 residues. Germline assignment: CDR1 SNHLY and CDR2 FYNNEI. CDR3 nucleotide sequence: TGTGCCAGCAGTGAAGAGGGGGGGGCAGTAAGCAATCAGCCCCAGCATTTT. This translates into CASSEEGGAVSNQPQHF. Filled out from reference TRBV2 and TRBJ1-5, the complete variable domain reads EPEVTQTPSHQVTQMGQEVILRCVPISNHLYFYWYRQILGQKVEFLVSFYNNEISEKSEIFDDQFSVERPDGSNFTLKIRSTKLEDSAMYFCASSEEGGAVSNQPQHFGDGTRLSIL.

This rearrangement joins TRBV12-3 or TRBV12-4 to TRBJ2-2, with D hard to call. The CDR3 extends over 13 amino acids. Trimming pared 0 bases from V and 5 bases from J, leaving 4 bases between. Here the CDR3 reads CASSLAQTGELFF. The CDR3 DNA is TGTGCCAGCAGTTTAGCGCAGACCGGGGAGCTGTTTTTT.

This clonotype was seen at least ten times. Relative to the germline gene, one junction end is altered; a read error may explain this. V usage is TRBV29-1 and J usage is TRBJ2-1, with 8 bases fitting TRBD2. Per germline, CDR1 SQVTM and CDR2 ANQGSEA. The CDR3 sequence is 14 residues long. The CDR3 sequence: CSVDLGTRIDEQFF. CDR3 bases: TGCAGTGTTGACTTGGGGACTAGGATCGATGAGCAGTTCTTC.

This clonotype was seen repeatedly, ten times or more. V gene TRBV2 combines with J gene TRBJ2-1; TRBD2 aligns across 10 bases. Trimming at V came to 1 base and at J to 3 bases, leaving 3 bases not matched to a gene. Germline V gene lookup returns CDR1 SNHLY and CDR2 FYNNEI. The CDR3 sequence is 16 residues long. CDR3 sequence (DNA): TGTGCCAGCAGTGAAGGGCTAGCGGGGGACTACAATGAGCAGTTCTTC. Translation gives CASSEGLAGDYNEQFF. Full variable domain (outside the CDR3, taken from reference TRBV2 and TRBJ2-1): EPEVTQTPSHQVTQMGQEVILRCVPISNHLYFYWYRQILGQKVEFLVSFYNNEISEKSEIFDDQFSVERPDGSNFTLKIRSTKLEDSAMYFCASSEGLAGDYNEQFFGPGTRLTVL.

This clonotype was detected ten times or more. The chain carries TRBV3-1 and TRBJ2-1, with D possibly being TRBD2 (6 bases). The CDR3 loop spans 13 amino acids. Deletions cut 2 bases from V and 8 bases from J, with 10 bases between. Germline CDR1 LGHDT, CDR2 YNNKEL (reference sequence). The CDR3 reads CASSQNGGYEQFF. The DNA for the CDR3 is TGTGCCAGCAGCCAAAACGGGGGATATGAGCAGTTCTTC.

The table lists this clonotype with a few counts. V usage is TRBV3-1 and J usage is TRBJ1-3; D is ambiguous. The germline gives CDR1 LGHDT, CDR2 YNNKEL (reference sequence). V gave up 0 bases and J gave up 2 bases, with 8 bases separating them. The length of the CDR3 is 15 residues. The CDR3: CASSQEQIPGNTIYF. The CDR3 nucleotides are TGTGCCAGCAGCCAAGAACAGATCCCTGGAAACACCATATATTTT.

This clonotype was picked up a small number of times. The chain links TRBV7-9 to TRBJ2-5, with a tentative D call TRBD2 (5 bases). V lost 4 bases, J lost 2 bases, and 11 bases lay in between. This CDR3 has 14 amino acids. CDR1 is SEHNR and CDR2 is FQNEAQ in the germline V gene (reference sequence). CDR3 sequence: CASSSTGKQETQYF. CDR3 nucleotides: TGTGCCAGCAGCTCGACGGGGAAACAAGAGACCCAGTACTTC.

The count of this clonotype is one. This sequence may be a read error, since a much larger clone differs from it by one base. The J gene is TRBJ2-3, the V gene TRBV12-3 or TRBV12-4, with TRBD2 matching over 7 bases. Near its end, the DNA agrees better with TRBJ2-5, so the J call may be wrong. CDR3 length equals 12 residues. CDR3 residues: CASNGGTSTQYF. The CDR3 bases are TGTGCCAGCAACGGGGGGACCTCGACCCAGTACTTC.

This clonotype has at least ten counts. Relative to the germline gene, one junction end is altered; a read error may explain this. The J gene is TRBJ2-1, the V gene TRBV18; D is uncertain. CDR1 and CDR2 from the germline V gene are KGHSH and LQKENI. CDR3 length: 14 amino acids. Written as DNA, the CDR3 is TGTGCCAGCTCACCCCAGGCAGAAAACAATGAACAGTTCTTC. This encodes CASSPQAENNEQFF.

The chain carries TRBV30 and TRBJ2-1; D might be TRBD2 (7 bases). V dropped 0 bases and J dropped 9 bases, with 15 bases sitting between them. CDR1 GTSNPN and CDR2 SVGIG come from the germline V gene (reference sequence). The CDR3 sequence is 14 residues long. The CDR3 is CAWSVGGGTGEQFF. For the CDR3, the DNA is TGTGCCTGGAGTGTAGGGGGGGGCACGGGTGAGCAGTTCTTC.

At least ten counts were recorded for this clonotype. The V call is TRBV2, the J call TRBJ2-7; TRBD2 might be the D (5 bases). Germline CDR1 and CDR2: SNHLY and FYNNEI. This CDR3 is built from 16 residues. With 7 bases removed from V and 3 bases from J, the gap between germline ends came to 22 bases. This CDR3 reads CASKVARRTPDYEQYF. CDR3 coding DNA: TGTGCCAGCAAGGTTGCCCGCCGGACTCCCGACTACGAGCAGTACTTC.

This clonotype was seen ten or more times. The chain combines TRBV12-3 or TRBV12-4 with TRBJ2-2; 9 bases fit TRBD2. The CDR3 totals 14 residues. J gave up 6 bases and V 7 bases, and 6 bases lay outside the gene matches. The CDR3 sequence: CASIRTSEPGELFF. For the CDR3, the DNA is TGTGCCAGCATCCGGACTAGCGAGCCCGGGGAGCTGTTTTTT.

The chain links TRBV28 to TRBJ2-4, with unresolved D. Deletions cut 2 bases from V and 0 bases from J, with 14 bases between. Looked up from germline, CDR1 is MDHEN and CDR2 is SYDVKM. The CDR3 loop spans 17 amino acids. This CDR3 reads CASSLRSWNIAKNIQYF. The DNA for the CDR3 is TGTGCCAGCAGTTTACGCTCGTGGAACATAGCCAAAAACATTCAGTACTTC.

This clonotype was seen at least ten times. Here the CDR3 DNA reads TGTGCCAGCAGTTACACGGTGTCGGGCGAGCAGTACTTC. Its protein product is CASSYTVSGEQYF. V and J are TRBV6-2 or TRBV6-3 and TRBJ2-7; D gene unclear. This CDR3 is built from 13 residues. Trimming took 2 bases from V and 6 from J, leaving 11 bases between them. Germline CDR1 reads MNHEY; CDR2 reads SVGEGT.

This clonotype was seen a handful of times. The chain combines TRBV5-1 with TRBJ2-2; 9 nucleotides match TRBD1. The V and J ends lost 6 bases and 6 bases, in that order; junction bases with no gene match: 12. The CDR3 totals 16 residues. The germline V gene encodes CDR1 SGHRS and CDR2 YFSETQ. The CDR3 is CASTETGTGRAGELFF. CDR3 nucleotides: TGCGCCAGCACCGAAACCGGGACAGGGCGGGCCGGGGAGCTGTTTTTT. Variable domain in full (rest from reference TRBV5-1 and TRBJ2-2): KAGVTQTPRYLIKTRGQQVTLSCSPISGHRSVSWYQQTPGQGLQFLFEYFSETQRNKGNFPGRFSGRQFSNSRSEMNVSTLELGDSALYLCASTETGTGRAGELFFGEGSRLTVL.

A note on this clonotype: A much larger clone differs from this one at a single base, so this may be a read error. The CDR3 spells CASSPYGTDKALF. In nucleotides, the CDR3 is TGTGCCAGCAGCCCTTATGGGACAGATAAAGCTCTCTTT. V gene TRBV3-1 combines with J gene TRBJ1-1, with 7 nucleotides matching TRBD1. The CDR3 is 13 amino acids. Germline loops: CDR1 LGHDT, CDR2 YNNKEL (reference sequence).

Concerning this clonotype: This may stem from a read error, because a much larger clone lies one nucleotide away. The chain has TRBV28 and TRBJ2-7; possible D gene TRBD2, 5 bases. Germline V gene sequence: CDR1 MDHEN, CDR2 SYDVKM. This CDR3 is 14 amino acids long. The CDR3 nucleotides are TGTGTCAGCAGTTTTGTGATAGAGGGATACGAGCAGTACTTC. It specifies CVSSFVIEGYEQYF. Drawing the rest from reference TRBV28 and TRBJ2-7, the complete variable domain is DVKVTQSSRYLVKRTGEKVFLECVQDMDHENMFWYRQDPGLGLRLIYFSYDVKMKEKGDIPEGYSVSREKKERFSLILESASTNQTSMYLCVSSFVIEGYEQYFGPGTRLTVT.

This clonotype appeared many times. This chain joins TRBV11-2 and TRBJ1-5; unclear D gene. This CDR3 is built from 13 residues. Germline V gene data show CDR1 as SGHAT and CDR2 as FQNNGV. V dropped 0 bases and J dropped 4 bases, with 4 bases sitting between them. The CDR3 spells CASSLEVNQPQHF. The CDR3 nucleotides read TGTGCCAGCAGCTTAGAAGTAAATCAGCCCCAGCATTTT. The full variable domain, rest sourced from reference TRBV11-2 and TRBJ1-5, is EAGVAQSPRYKIIEKRQSVAFWCNPISGHATLYWYQQILGQGPKLLIQFQNNGVVDDSQLPKDRFSAERLKGVDSTLKIQPAKLEDSAVYLCASSLEVNQPQHFGDGTRLSIL.

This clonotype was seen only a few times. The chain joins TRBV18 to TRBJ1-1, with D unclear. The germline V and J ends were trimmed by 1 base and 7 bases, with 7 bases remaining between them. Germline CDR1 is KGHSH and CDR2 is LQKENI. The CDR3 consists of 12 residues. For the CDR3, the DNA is TGTGCCAGCTCACCACGACGTTTTGAAGCTTTCTTT. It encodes CASSPRRFEAFF.

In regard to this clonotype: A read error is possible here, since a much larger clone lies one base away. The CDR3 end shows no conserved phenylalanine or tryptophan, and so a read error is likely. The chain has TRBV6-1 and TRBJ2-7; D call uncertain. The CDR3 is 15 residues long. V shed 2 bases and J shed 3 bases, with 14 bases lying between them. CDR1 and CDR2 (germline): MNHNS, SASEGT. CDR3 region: CASSEPLQAYYEQYL. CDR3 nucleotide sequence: TGTGCCAGCAGTGAACCGCTTCAGGCGTACTACGAGCAGTACCTC.

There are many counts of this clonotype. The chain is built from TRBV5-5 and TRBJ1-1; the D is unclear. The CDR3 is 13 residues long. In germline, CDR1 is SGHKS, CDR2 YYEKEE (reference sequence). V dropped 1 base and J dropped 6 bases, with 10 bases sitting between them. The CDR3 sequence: CASSLRWLAEAFF. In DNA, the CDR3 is TGTGCCAGCAGCTTGAGGTGGTTGGCTGAAGCTTTCTTT.